This TCR beta chain was found in a study of T-cell memory formation after mild COVID-19. TCRdb fed the 5' RACE reads into MiXCR, producing one record per CDR3 protein. The data hold roughly 100,000 distinct CDR3 sequences, with over 15% observed a single time. This clonotype appeared a few times. The CDR3 totals 14 residues. The ends were cut back, 7 bases at V and 2 bases at J, with 12 bases in the middle. This chain uses TRBV12-3 or TRBV12-4 with TRBJ2-1, with D perhaps TRBD1 or TRBD2 (5 bases each). Sequenced sample: PBMCs or a T cell subset sorted from them (not recorded which). The origin of this receptor is an adult woman who had mild COVID-19 (a few samples of this study predate the infection). Cell type and time point are not known. CDR3 nucleotide sequence: TGTGCCAGCACCCCGGGGCTAGCCTACAATGAGCAGTTCTTC. It is translated as CASTPGLAYNEQFF.